These T cell receptor beta chains were read from a single sample in a study of blood T cell repertoires in COVID-19. Sequencing was performed with immunoSEQ multiplex PCR; in TCRdb, only in-frame clones are kept and a portion is missing. The data show 200,000 to 250,000 clones, 70% to 90% seen once. The sample was PBMCs or T cells enriched from blood (not recorded which). The receptors were sampled from a woman aged 50 to 65 in a cohort exposed to, infected with or recovered from COVID-19 (not recorded which). Each CDR3 is given with its conserved first and last residue. The D gene is left open where the match is weak. For some rows the clone size is stated as once, few or many, or as a class when expanded; others skip it.

abundance	d_gene	v_gene	j_gene	CDR3nt	CDR3aa
.	.	TRBV2	TRBJ2-7	TGTGCCAGCAGGTTAGGACAAGGCCCCTCCTACGAGCAGTACTTC	CASRLGQGPSYEQYF
.	.	TRBV9	TRBJ1-2	TGTGCCAGCAGCGTAAAGGGAGGCCATCCCGGGGACTACACCTTC	CASSVKGGHPGDYTF
.	.	TRBV7-2	TRBJ2-3	TGTGCCAGCAGCTCACTAGGGGGGGGGTACTACACAGATACGCAGTATTTT	CASSSLGGGYYTDTQYF
.	TRBD1	TRBV2	TRBJ2-3	TGTGCCAGCAGTGGGGACAGGGTTATGGGTACAGATACGCAGTATTTT	CASSGDRVMGTDTQYF
.	.	TRBV5-1	TRBJ2-3	TGCGCCAGCAGCTTGAGCGTGACGGGCACAGATACGCAGTATTTT	CASSLSVTGTDTQYF
.	TRBD2	TRBV6-2/TRBV6-3	TRBJ2-3	TGTGCCAGCACCCCTAGCGGGGGGGCCAAGGATACGCAGTATTTT	CASTPSGGAKDTQYF
.	.	TRBV7-3	TRBJ2-2	TGTGCCAGCAGCCATACAAGGAGCGGGGAGCTGTTTTTT	CASSHTRSGELFF
few	.	TRBV11-2	TRBJ2-3	TGTGCCAGCAGCCCAGGGATCGAACGGGATACGCAGTATTTT	CASSPGIERDTQYF
.	TRBD1	TRBV28	TRBJ1-2	TGTGCCCTACAGGGGCAGGACTATGGCTACACCTTC	CALQGQDYGYTF
.	TRBD1	TRBV14	TRBJ1-2	TGTGCCAGCAGCGAACCGGGACAGGAAAACTATGGCTACACCTTC	CASSEPGQENYGYTF
.	.	TRBV28	TRBJ2-3	TGTGCCAGCAGTTTCCAGGGCACGGATACGCAGTATTTT	CASSFQGTDTQYF
.	TRBD1	TRBV7-2	TRBJ1-5	TGTGCCAGCAGCTTAGGAATGGGACAGGGTATTAGCAATCAGCCCCAGCATTTT	CASSLGMGQGISNQPQHF
.	.	TRBV5-3	TRBJ1-5	TGTGCCAGAAGCTCACTACCAAACAATAGCAATCAGCCCCAGCATTTT	CARSSLPNNSNQPQHF
.	.	TRBV6-2/TRBV6-3	TRBJ2-3	TGTGCCAGCAGTTATCGGTCCGTCACAGATACGCAGTATTTT	CASSYRSVTDTQYF
.	TRBD2	TRBV5-1	TRBJ2-1	TGCGCCAGCAGCGTCTGGACTAGCGGGGGGACCTACAATGAGCAGTTCTTC	CASSVWTSGGTYNEQFF
.	TRBD1	TRBV19	TRBJ1-4	TGTGCCAGTAGTATCTTGAGGACAGGGGGAGCAACTAATGAAAAACTGTTTTTT	CASSILRTGGATNEKLFF